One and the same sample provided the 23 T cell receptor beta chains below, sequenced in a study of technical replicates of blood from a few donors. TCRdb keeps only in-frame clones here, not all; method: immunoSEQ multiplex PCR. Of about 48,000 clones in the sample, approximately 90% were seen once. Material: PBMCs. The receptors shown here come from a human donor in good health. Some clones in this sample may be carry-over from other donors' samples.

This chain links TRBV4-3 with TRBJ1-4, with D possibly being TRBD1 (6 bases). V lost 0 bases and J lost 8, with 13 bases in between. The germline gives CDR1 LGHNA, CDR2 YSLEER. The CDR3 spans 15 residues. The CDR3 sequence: CASSQDWAGVEKLFF. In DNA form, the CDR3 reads TGCGCCAGCAGCCAAGATTGGGCAGGGGTGGAAAAACTGTTTTTT.

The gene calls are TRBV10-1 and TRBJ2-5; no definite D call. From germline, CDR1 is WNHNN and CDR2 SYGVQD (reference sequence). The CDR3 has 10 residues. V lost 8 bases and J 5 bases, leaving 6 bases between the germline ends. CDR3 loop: CASVRETQYF. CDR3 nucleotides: TGCGCCAGCGTACGGGAGACCCAGTACTTC.

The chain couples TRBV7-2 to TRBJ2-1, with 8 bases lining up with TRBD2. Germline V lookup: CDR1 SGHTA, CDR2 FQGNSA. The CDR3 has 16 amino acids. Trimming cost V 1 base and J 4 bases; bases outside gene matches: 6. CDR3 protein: CASSLVVAGNYNEQFF. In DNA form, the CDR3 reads TGTGCCAGCAGCTTAGTAGTAGCGGGAAATTACAATGAGCAGTTCTTC. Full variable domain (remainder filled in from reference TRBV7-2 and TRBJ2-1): GAGVSQSPSNKVTEKGKDVELRCDPISGHTALYWYRQSLGQGLEFLIYFQGNSAPDKSGLPSDRFSAERTGGSVSTLTIQRTQQEDSAVYLCASSLVVAGNYNEQFFGPGTRLTVL.

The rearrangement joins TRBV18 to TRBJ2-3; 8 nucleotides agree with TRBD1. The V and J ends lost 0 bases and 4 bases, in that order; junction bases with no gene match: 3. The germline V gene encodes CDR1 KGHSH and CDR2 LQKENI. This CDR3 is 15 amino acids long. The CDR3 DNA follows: TGTGCCAGCTCACCACCGAGGACAGGGTCAGATACGCAGTATTTT. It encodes CASSPPRTGSDTQYF.

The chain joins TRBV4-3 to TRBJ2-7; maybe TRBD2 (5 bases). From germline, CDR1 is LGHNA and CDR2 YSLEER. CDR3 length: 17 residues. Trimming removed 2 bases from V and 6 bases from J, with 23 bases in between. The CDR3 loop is CASSQSLERVSPFEQYF. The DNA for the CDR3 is TGCGCCAGCAGCCAATCCCTCGAGAGGGTTTCCCCCTTCGAGCAGTACTTC.

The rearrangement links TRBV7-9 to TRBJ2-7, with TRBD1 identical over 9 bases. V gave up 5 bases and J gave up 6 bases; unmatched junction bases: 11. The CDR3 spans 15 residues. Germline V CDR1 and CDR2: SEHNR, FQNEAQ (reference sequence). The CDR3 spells CASSLGTGPGSEQYF. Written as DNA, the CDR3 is TGTGCCAGCAGCCTCGGGACAGGGCCAGGAAGCGAGCAGTACTTC.

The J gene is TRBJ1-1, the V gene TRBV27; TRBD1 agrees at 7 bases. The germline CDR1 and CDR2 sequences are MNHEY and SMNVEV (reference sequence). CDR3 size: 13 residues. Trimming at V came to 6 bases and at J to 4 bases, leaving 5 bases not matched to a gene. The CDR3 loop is CASRRQGTTEAFF. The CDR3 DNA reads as TGTGCCAGCAGGCGACAGGGAACCACTGAAGCTTTCTTT.

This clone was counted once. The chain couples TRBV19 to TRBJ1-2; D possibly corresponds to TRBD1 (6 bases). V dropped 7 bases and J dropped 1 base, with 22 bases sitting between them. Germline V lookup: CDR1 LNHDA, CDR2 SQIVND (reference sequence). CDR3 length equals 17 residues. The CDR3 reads CASTPPGEGGGNYGYTF. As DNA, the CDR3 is TGTGCCAGTACACCCCCGGGCGAGGGGGGGGGTAACTATGGCTACACCTTC.

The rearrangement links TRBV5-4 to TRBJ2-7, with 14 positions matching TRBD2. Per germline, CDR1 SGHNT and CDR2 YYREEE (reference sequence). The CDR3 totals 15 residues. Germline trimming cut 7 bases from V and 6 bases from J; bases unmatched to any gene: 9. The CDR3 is CASGSGLAGAPEQYF. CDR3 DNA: TGTGCCAGCGGATCGGGACTAGCGGGAGCCCCCGAGCAGTACTTC.

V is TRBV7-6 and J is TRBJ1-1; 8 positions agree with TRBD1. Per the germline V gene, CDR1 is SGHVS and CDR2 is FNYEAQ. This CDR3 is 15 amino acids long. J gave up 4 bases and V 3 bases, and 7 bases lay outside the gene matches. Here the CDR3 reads CASSLVQGATTEAFF. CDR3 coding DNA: TGTGCCAGCAGCTTGGTCCAGGGGGCTACCACTGAAGCTTTCTTT.

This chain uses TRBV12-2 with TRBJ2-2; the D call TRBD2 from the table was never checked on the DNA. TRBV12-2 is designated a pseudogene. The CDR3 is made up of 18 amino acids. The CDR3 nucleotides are TGTGCAAGTCGCTTTACCACCCTAGGCCAGGGAGGCACCGGGGAGCTGTTTTTT. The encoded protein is CASRFTTLGQGGTGELFF.

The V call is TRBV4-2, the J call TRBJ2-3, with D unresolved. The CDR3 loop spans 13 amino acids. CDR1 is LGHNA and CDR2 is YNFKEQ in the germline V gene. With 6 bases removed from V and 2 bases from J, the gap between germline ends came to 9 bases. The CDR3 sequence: CASSKQVTDTQYF. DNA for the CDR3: TGTGCCAGCAGTAAGCAGGTCACAGATACGCAGTATTTT.

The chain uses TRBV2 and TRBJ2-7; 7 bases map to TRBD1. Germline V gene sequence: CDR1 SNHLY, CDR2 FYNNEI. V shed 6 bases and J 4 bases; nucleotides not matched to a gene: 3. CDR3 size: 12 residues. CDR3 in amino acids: CASRTQGYEQYF. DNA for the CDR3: TGTGCCAGCAGGACACAGGGGTACGAGCAGTACTTC.

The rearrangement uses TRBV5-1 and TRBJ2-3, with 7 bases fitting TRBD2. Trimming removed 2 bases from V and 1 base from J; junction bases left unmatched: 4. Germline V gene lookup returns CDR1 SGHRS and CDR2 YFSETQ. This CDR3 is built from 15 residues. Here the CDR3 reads CASSLAGRCTDTQYF. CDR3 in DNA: TGCGCCAGCAGCTTAGCCGGGAGGTGCACAGATACGCAGTATTTT.

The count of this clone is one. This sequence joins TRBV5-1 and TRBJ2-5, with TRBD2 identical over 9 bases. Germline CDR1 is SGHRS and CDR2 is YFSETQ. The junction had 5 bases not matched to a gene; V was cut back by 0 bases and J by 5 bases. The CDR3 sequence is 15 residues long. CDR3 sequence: CASSLGLAGTETQYF. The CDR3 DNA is TGCGCCAGCAGCTTGGGGCTAGCGGGGACGGAGACCCAGTACTTC.

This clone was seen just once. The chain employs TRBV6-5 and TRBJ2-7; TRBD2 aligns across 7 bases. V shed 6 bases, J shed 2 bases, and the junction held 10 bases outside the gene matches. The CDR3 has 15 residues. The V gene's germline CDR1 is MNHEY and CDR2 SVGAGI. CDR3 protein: CASRRHGEGTYEQYF. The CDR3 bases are TGTGCCAGCAGAAGACACGGGGAGGGAACCTACGAGCAGTACTTC.

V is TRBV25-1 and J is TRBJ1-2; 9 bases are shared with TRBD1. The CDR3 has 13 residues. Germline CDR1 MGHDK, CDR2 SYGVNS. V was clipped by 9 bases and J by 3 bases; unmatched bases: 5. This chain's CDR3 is CASERTGDYGYTF. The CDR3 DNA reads TGTGCCAGTGAAAGGACAGGGGACTATGGCTACACCTTC.

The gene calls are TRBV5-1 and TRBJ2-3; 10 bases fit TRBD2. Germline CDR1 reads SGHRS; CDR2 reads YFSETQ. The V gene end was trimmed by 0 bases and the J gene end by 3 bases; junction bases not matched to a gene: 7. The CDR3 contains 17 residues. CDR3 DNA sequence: TGCGCCAGCAGCTTGGTCATAGCGGGAGGACGGACAGATACGCAGTATTTT. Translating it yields CASSLVIAGGRTDTQYF. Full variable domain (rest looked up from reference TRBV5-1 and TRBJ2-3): KAGVTQTPRYLIKTRGQQVTLSCSPISGHRSVSWYQQTPGQGLQFLFEYFSETQRNKGNFPGRFSGRQFSNSRSEMNVSTLELGDSALYLCASSLVIAGGRTDTQYFGPGTRLTVL.

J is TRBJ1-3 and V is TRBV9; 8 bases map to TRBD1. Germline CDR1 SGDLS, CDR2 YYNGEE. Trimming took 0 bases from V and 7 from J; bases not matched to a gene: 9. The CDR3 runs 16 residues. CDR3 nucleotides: TGTGCCAGCAGCGTAGCGTCACAACAGGGGGGCAACACCATATATTTT. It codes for CASSVASQQGGNTIYF.

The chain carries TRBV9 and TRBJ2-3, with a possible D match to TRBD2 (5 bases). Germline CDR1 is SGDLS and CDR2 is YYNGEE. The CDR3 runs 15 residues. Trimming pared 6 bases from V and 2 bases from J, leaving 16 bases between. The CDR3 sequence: CASTEGGGATDTQYF. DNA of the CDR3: TGTGCCAGCACCGAAGGAGGCGGAGCCACAGATACGCAGTATTTT.

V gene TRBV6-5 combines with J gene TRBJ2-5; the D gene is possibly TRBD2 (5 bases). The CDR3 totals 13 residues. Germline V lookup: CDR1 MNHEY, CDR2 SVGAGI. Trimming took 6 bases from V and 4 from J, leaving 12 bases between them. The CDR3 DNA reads TGTGCCAGCAGGAAGGACGGAGGAGAGACCCAGTACTTC. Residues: CASRKDGGETQYF.

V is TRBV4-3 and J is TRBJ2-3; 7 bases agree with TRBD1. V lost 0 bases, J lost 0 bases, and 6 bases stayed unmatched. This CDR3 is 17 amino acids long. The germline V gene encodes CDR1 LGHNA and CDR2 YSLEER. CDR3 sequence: CASSQDYRGDSTDTQYF. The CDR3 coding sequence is TGCGCCAGCAGCCAAGATTACAGGGGAGATAGCACAGATACGCAGTATTTT.

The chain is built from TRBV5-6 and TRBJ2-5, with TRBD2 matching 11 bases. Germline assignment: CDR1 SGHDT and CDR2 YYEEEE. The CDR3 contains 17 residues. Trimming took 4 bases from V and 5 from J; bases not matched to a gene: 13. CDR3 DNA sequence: TGTGCCAGCAGCGGTTCCGGGACTAGCGGAGCCTGGGAGACCCAGTACTTC. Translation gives CASSGSGTSGAWETQYF.